This T cell receptor (beta chain) was retrieved from a study of CD8 T cells in Susac syndrome. There are 14 residues in the CDR3. The V segment lost 5 bases and the J segment 2 bases; nucleotides outside the gene matches: 6. CDR1 and CDR2 (germline): MNHEY, SMNVEV (reference sequence). When the RNA was reverse transcribed, random hexamers were used with an input of about 0.5 to 1 ug. Amplification of TCR beta CDR3 used immunoSEQ multiplex PCR across 54 Vbeta and 13 Jbeta. Using its own MiXCR run on the immunoSEQ multiplex PCR reads, TCRdb lists one record per CDR3 protein. This table holds 75,000 to 80,000 distinct CDR3 sequences, roughly 95% found once. High-throughput TCR beta sequencing covered peripheral CD8+ and CD4+ T cells. Study results and limitations: Clonal CD8+ expansion in Susac was highest in TEMRA cells and active patients.

Turning to this clonotype: Its antigen is not known.

The source is a human donor with Susac syndrome. The chain is built from TRBV27 and TRBJ2-7; the match to TRBD2 covers 7 bases. Input material: CD8+ T cells from PBMCs. The CDR3 sequence: CASSLRGGTYEQYF. Written as DNA, the CDR3 is TGTGCCAGCAGTCTGCGCGGGGGTACCTACGAGCAGTACTTC.